The T cell receptor beta chain under discussion was sequenced for a study of T-cell memory formation after mild COVID-19. This clonotype was observed a few times. What it binds is unknown. General study points: Researchers could not confirm that second-wave clones peaking on day 37 targeted SARS-CoV-2. Within pre-infection memory, some responding clones were found, suggesting cross-reactive memory joined.

With 3 bases removed from V and 5 bases from J, the gap between germline ends came to 4 bases. Germline CDR1 is MDHEN and CDR2 is SYDVKM. This CDR3 spans 11 amino acids. TCRdb re-called the 5' RACE reads through MiXCR, storing one row per CDR3 protein. Among tens of thousands of distinct CDR3 sequences, 7.3% were seen once, and the ten largest hold approximately 1.5%. V usage is TRBV28 and J usage is TRBJ2-5; D is unclear. The sequenced sample consisted of PBMCs or a T cell subset sorted from them (not recorded which). This receptor was obtained from a man in his late teens or twenties who had mild COVID-19 (a few samples of this study predate the infection). Cell type and time point are not known. CDR3 region: CASSFDETQYF. The CDR3 nucleotides read TGTGCCAGCAGTTTTGACGAGACCCAGTACTTC. The whole variable domain, filled in from reference TRBV28 and TRBJ2-5, reads DVKVTQSSRYLVKRTGEKVFLECVQDMDHENMFWYRQDPGLGLRLIYFSYDVKMKEKGDIPEGYSVSREKKERFSLILESASTNQTSMYLCASSFDETQYFGPGTRLLVL.